This T cell receptor beta chain came from a study of cytomegalovirus exposure and HLA in healthy donors. Study results and caveats: The authors judged a highly shared variant cluster likely a sequencing artifact.

Turning to this clone: Its antigen is unknown.

PCR primers comprised 60 Vbeta and 13 Jbeta primers. TCRdb's table, derived via immunoSEQ multiplex PCR, lists solely in-frame clones and lacks some. The sample carries more than 150,000 clones, just under 80% recorded once. As for the donors, each was a healthy bone marrow donor. This TCR derives from a woman aged 30 to 39 in good health and CMV-seronegative. Input material: PBMCs.

CDR3 bases: TGTGCCAGCAAGGAGGACGGGGAGCTGTTTTTT. Its translation is CASKEDGELFF. The V gene is TRBV2, the J gene TRBJ2-2; the D gene is possibly TRBD2 (5 bases). There are 11 residues in the CDR3. Germline values: CDR1 SNHLY, CDR2 FYNNEI. Trimming stripped 7 bases from V and 7 bases from J, with 7 bases between.